This T cell receptor (beta chain) originates from a study of blood T cell repertoires in COVID-19. The repertoire was sequenced with immunoSEQ multiplex PCR; TCRdb's copy has only in-frame clones and lacks some. The table includes about 160,000 clones, roughly nine tenths detected once. Trimming removed 3 bases from V and 7 bases from J, with 13 bases in between. CDR1 and CDR2 (germline): KGHSH, LQKENI. The CDR3 totals 13 residues. The gene calls are TRBV18 and TRBJ2-7; no clear D gene. Input material: peripheral blood. The clonotype was recovered from a man aged 60 to 75 with active or convalescent COVID-19. CDR3 amino acids: CASSPGSALEQYF. For the CDR3, the DNA is TGTGCCAGCTCACCGGGCTCCGCTTTGGAGCAGTACTTC. The variable domain in full, with the rest retrieved from reference TRBV18 and TRBJ2-7, is NAGVMQNPRHLVRRRGQEARLRCSPMKGHSHVYWYRQLPEEGLKFMVYLQKENIIDESGMPKERFSAEFPKEGPSILRIQQVVRGDSAAYFCASSPGSALEQYFGPGTRLTVT.